These 8 T cell receptor beta chains originate from one sample sequenced in a study of T cell repertoires in MIS-A myocarditis. Using immunoSEQ multiplex PCR, the repertoire was profiled, and TCRdb retains in-frame clones only, with some absent. The sample includes roughly 12,000 clones, 83% of them seen just once. Material: right ventricle heart tissue obtained at autopsy. These receptors all come from a man aged 18 to 30 with fulminant myocarditis from multisystem inflammatory syndrome in adults (MIS-A) after COVID-19.

This sequence joins TRBV10-1 and TRBJ2-7; 10 positions agree with TRBD1. Germline trimming cut 3 bases from V and 7 bases from J; bases unmatched to any gene: 9. CDR1 is WNHNN and CDR2 is SYGVQD in the germline V gene (reference sequence). This CDR3 region has 15 residues. Written as DNA, the CDR3 is TGCGCCAGCAGTGACTCAGGGACAGGGGAGGAAGAGCAGTACTTC. It is translated as CASSDSGTGEEEQYF.

The V call is TRBV19, the J call TRBJ2-1; 7 positions agree with TRBD2. V lost 5 bases and J lost 7; bases outside the gene matches: 8. The CDR3 spans 14 residues. CDR1 LNHDA and CDR2 SQIVND come from the germline V gene (reference sequence). CDR3 residues: CASSFPGLRNEQFF. CDR3 bases: TGTGCCAGTAGTTTTCCGGGACTAAGGAATGAGCAGTTCTTC.

V is TRBV28 and J is TRBJ2-2; perhaps TRBD2 as D (7 bases). With 6 bases removed from V and 6 bases from J, the gap between germline ends came to 17 bases. The CDR3 has 15 amino acids. The germline gives CDR1 MDHEN, CDR2 SYDVKM. The CDR3 DNA reads as TGTGCCAGCAGCCCCGGGGGGCGACGGGCCGGGGAGCTGTTTTTT. Encoded protein: CASSPGGRRAGELFF.

The chain couples TRBV29-1 to TRBJ1-1, with a possible D match to TRBD1 (5 bases). The CDR3 has 15 residues. V lost 3 bases to trimming and J lost 6 bases, with 20 bases between them. The germline V gene encodes CDR1 SQVTM and CDR2 ANQGSEA. This CDR3 reads CSVDRIAGLGPEAFF. As DNA, the CDR3 is TGCAGCGTTGATCGGATCGCAGGGCTGGGCCCTGAAGCTTTCTTT.

This clone came up once. The chain employs TRBV4-3 and TRBJ2-7; D is ambiguous. The CDR3 length is 14 residues. The V end lost 0 bases, the J end lost 2 bases, and 8 bases lay between the germline ends. Germline loops: CDR1 LGHNA, CDR2 YSLEER. CDR3 sequence reads: CASSQDDNPYEQYF. The CDR3 DNA is TGCGCCAGCAGCCAAGATGACAATCCCTACGAGCAGTACTTC.

Note on this clone: The germline gene is not matched at one end of the junction; a read error may be the cause. This sample also contains other DNA sequences that code for the same CDR3. The genes are TRBV19 and TRBJ1-3; the D is unclear. Germline V gene lookup returns CDR1 LNHDA and CDR2 SQIVND (reference sequence). There are 15 residues in the CDR3. This chain's CDR3 is CASTQIANAGNTIYF. Written as DNA, the CDR3 is TGTGCCAGTACCCAGATCGCGAATGCTGGAAACACTATATATTTT.

The chain carries TRBV30 and TRBJ1-4; 9 nucleotides line up with TRBD1. CDR3 length: 13 residues. CDR1 GTSNPN and CDR2 SVGIG come from the germline V gene (reference sequence). Losses at the gene ends were 7 bases for V and 8 bases for J; bases not matched to a gene: 8. The chain's CDR3 is CAYNRGRKEKLFF. Written as DNA, the CDR3 is TGTGCCTACAACAGGGGGCGAAAGGAAAAACTGTTTTTT.

This clone appeared a few times. V is TRBV7-9 and J is TRBJ2-1, with D perhaps assigned TRBD1 or TRBD2 (5 bases each). CDR1 is SEHNR and CDR2 is FQNEAQ in the germline V gene (reference sequence). Trimming shortened V by 5 bases and J by 12 bases, and 17 bases separated the two germline ends. The CDR3 extends over 13 amino acids. CDR3 nucleotide sequence: TGTGCCAGCAGCCCCCTAGGGGACGGCGGGCAGTTCTTC. This codes for CASSPLGDGGQFF.